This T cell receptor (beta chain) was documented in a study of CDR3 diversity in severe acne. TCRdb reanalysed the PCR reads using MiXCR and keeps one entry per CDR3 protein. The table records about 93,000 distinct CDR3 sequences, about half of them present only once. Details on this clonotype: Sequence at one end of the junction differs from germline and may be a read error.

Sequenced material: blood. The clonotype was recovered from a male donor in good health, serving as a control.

The CDR3 protein is CASSYEGATGELFF. CDR3 bases: TGTGCCAGCAGTTACGAAGGAGCCACCGGGGAGCTGTTTTTT. J is TRBJ2-2 and V is TRBV10-3; D gene uncertain. This CDR3 spans 14 amino acids. Germline V gene sequence: CDR1 ENHRY, CDR2 SYGVKD.